This T cell receptor (beta chain) was sequenced during a study of vaccination and CD4 T cells after COVID-19. Indicated treatment: roughly ten-day PBMC culture with coronavirus spike peptide pools or control peptides (ViraFEST assay). Sequencing of DNA taken from cultured CD4+ T cells relied on the Oncomine TCR Beta short-read assay. TCRdb passed the PCR reads through MiXCR, listing each CDR3 protein once. This table holds around 10,000 distinct CDR3 sequences, about 60% found once. From germline, CDR1 is SGDLS and CDR2 YYNGEE. The CDR3 is 14 residues long. V dropped 3 bases and J dropped 6; count of bases not matched to a gene: 4. This clonotype was picked up one time. Its target is unknown.

This chain uses TRBV9 with TRBJ1-5; TRBD1 agrees at 9 bases. Sequencing was performed on CD4+ T cells from blood, cultured in vitro. The sequence came from a human donor who had recovered from COVID-19. CDR3 coding DNA: TGTGCCAGCAGCGCCGGGACAGGGTTTCAGCCCCAGCATTTT. Protein: CASSAGTGFQPQHF.